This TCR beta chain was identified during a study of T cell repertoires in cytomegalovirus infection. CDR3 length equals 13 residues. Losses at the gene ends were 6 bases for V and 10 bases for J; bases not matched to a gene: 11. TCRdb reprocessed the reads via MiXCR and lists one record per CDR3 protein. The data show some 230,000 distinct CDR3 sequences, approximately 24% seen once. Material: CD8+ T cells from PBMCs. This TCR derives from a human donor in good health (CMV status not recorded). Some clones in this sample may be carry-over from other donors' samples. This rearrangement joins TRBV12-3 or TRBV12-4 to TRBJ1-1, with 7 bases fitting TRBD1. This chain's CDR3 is CASRGGQPLGAFF. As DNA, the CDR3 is TGTGCCAGCAGAGGGGGACAGCCTTTGGGAGCTTTCTTT.